The 26 T cell receptor beta chains below were found in one sample sequenced in a study of blood T cell repertoires in COVID-19. Only in-frame clones appear in the TCRdb table, and some are missing; sequencing was by immunoSEQ multiplex PCR. The data contain around 250,000 clones, roughly 85% of them seen just once; the ten biggest clones take up 6.6%. Material for sequencing was PBMCs or T cells enriched from blood (not recorded which). The source of these receptors is a woman in her 50s who had been exposed to COVID-19.

A few counts support this clone. The chain recombines TRBV11-2 with TRBJ2-1, with D possibly matching TRBD2 (6 bases). The V end lost 5 bases, the J end lost 8 bases, and 10 bases lay between the germline ends. The germline V gene encodes CDR1 SGHAT and CDR2 FQNNGV. The CDR3 loop spans 12 amino acids. For the CDR3, the DNA is TGTGCCAGCAGCCCCACGGGGGATGAGCAGTTCTTC. Translation gives CASSPTGDEQFF.

The rearrangement joins TRBV24-1 to TRBJ1-2; tentative D call: TRBD1 (5 bases). CDR1 and CDR2 (germline): KGHDR, SFDVKD. This CDR3 has 13 amino acids. Trimming took off 4 bases at V and 0 bases at J, with 5 bases between the two ends. The CDR3 is CATSEGPNYGYTF. In DNA, the CDR3 is TGTGCCACCAGTGAGGGGCCTAACTATGGCTACACCTTC.

V is TRBV7-8 and J is TRBJ1-2, with D tentatively TRBD1 (6 bases). The CDR3 is made up of 13 amino acids. Trimming pared 1 base from V and 5 bases from J, leaving 8 bases between. Germline loops: CDR1 SGHVS, CDR2 FQNEAQ. The CDR3 sequence: CASSLDRAYGYTF. DNA of the CDR3: TGTGCCAGCAGCTTAGACAGGGCTTATGGCTACACCTTC.

This chain links TRBV12-3 or TRBV12-4 with TRBJ1-1; D is undetermined. The CDR3 is 12 amino acids. Trimming stripped 0 bases from V and 10 bases from J, with 9 bases between. The CDR3 is CASSLARSAAFF. CDR3 DNA sequence: TGTGCCAGCAGTTTAGCGCGAAGCGCAGCTTTCTTT.

The chain uses TRBV6-5 and TRBJ2-7; 8 positions match TRBD2. The CDR3 extends over 15 amino acids. Germline lookup yields CDR1 MNHEY and CDR2 SVGAGI. V shed 5 bases and J 5 bases; nucleotides not matched to a gene: 11. CDR3 in DNA: TGTGCCAGCAGTACTCGGGGGGGCGGTCGGAACGAGCAGTACTTC. It translates to CASSTRGGGRNEQYF.

About this clone: The identical CDR3 is also encoded by other nucleotide sequences in the sample. CDR3 sequence: CASGFGGNTEAFF. For the CDR3, the DNA is TGTGCTAGTGGTTTCGGCGGGAACACTGAAGCTTTCTTT. The V and J genes are TRBV12-5 and TRBJ1-1; D uncertain. The CDR3 extends over 13 amino acids. Deletions cut 3 bases from V and 1 base from J, with 6 bases between. CDR1 is LGHNT, CDR2 FRNRAP, per germline.

The chain carries TRBV10-1 and TRBJ2-4; D possibly corresponds to TRBD1 (6 bases). The ends were cut back, 8 bases at V and 0 bases at J, with 20 bases in the middle. The CDR3 totals 17 residues. CDR1 is WNHNN and CDR2 is SYGVQD in the germline V gene (reference sequence). CDR3 DNA sequence: TGCGCCAGCCCCAGAGAAGACAGGCCCCTAGCCAAAAACATTCAGTACTTC. It encodes CASPREDRPLAKNIQYF.

The chain has TRBV27 and TRBJ1-2; TRBD1 aligns across 7 bases. In germline, CDR1 is MNHEY, CDR2 SMNVEV (reference sequence). The CDR3 has 12 amino acids. With 8 bases clipped from V and 6 bases from J, the junction kept 6 bases outside the gene matches. CDR3 protein: CASGTTGDGYTF. The DNA for the CDR3 is TGTGCCAGCGGAACCACAGGGGATGGCTACACCTTC.

Comment on this clone: The sample carries other DNA sequences with the same CDR3. The chain uses TRBV15 and TRBJ2-1, with D perhaps matching TRBD2 (5 bases). Germline values: CDR1 LNHNV, CDR2 YYDKDF (reference sequence). CDR3 size: 16 residues. With 0 bases removed from V and 0 bases from J, the gap between germline ends came to 9 bases. The chain's CDR3 is CATSRDLGSSYNEQFF. In DNA form, the CDR3 reads TGTGCCACCAGCAGAGATTTAGGGAGCTCCTACAATGAGCAGTTCTTC.

V gene TRBV28 combines with J gene TRBJ1-5; tentatively, D is TRBD1 (6 bases). The CDR3 runs 15 residues. Looked up from germline, CDR1 is MDHEN and CDR2 is SYDVKM. Trimming pared 5 bases from V and 6 bases from J, leaving 17 bases between. CDR3 coding DNA: TGTGCCAGCAGTGGGGCCCCAGGGGATCGTCAGCCCCAGCATTTT. Its translation is CASSGAPGDRQPQHF.

In DNA form, the CDR3 reads TGTGCCAGCAGCTTAGTCAGCGGGGGTGAGACCCAGTACTTC. This sequence encodes CASSLVSGGETQYF. The V gene is TRBV7-6, the J gene TRBJ2-5; 8 bases map to TRBD2. After removal of 1 base from V and 5 bases from J, the junction contained 3 bases not matched to a gene. CDR1 SGHVS and CDR2 FNYEAQ come from the germline V gene. The CDR3 is 14 residues long.

The V and J genes are TRBV7-2 and TRBJ2-1, with a tentative D call TRBD2 (7 bases). The CDR3 spans 13 residues. Per the germline V gene, CDR1 is SGHTA and CDR2 is FQGNSA. V lost 11 bases and J lost 6, with 17 bases in between. The CDR3 DNA follows: TGTGCCGCCCCCCCCGCGGGGGCCAATGAGCAGTTCTTC. Translation: CAAPPAGANEQFF.

The chain uses TRBV13 and TRBJ1-1; weak D call: TRBD1 (6 bases). The V end was cut by 2 bases, the J end by 0 bases, with 10 bases between. Germline V gene lookup returns CDR1 PRHDT and CDR2 FYEKMQ (reference sequence). This CDR3 has 15 amino acids. The DNA of the CDR3 is TGTGCCAGCAGCTTAAGGGGGATGATGAACACTGAAGCTTTCTTT. As protein: CASSLRGMMNTEAFF. The variable domain in full, completed from reference TRBV13 and TRBJ1-1, reads AAGVIQSPRHLIKEKRETATLKCYPIPRHDTVYWYQQGPGQDPQFLISFYEKMQSDKGSIPDRFSAQQFSDYHSELNMSSLELGDSALYFCASSLRGMMNTEAFFGQGTRLTVV.

The J gene is TRBJ1-6, the V gene TRBV6-5, with 11 nucleotides matching TRBD1. J was trimmed by 14 bases and V by 8 bases; bases with no gene match: 8. The CDR3 covers 13 residues. Germline-derived CDR1 and CDR2 are MNHEY and SVGAGI. The CDR3 loop reads CASGTGGLSALHF. Written as DNA, the CDR3 is TGTGCCAGCGGGACAGGGGGTTTATCGGCCCTCCACTTT.

This chain connects TRBV7-7 to TRBJ2-1; D may be TRBD2 (7 bases). The CDR3 is made up of 16 amino acids. Germline V gene lookup returns CDR1 SSHAT and CDR2 FNYEAQ (reference sequence). Trimming left V 5 bases short and J 6 bases short, with 20 bases between. Here the CDR3 reads CASSPDGGPSPNEQFF. The DNA for the CDR3 is TGTGCCAGCAGCCCAGACGGGGGGCCCTCCCCCAATGAGCAGTTCTTC.

This clone has only a few counts. V is TRBV5-1 and J is TRBJ1-2; D may be TRBD1 (6 bases). Trimming stripped 7 bases from V and 5 bases from J, with 18 bases between. The CDR3 covers 14 residues. Germline CDR1 is SGHRS and CDR2 is YFSETQ. CDR3 in DNA: TGCGCCAGCGCTGGGGGCCTCGGGGCTTATGGCTACACCTTC. As protein: CASAGGLGAYGYTF.

The chain joins TRBV7-2 to TRBJ1-4; D gene ambiguous. Germline CDR1 SGHTA, CDR2 FQGNSA. This CDR3 contains 14 residues. The V end was cut by 1 base, the J end by 4 bases, with 7 bases between. The CDR3 nucleotides are TGTGCCAGCAGCTTAGGAGCCCTTAATGAAAAACTGTTTTTT. It encodes CASSLGALNEKLFF.

To note about this clone: The sample holds other DNA sequences that translate to the same CDR3. This chain links TRBV9 with TRBJ1-3, with D uncertain. Germline V gene data show CDR1 as SGDLS and CDR2 as YYNGEE. V was clipped by 0 bases and J by 4 bases, with 8 bases between them. This CDR3 has 14 amino acids. The CDR3 coding sequence is TGTGCCAGCAGCGTAGACAGTTCAGGAAACACCATATATTTT. Translated: CASSVDSSGNTIYF.

The rearrangement uses TRBV5-1 and TRBJ2-2, with TRBD2 identical over 8 bases. Germline CDR1 is SGHRS and CDR2 is YFSETQ. The CDR3 runs to 18 residues. The ends lost 1 base at V and 0 bases at J; junction bases unmatched: 8. CDR3 in DNA: TGCGCCAGCAGCTTGCCGCAAGCGGGGGTTACGAACACCGGGGAGCTGTTTTTT. Encoded protein: CASSLPQAGVTNTGELFF. The variable domain in full, with the rest retrieved from reference TRBV5-1 and TRBJ2-2, is KAGVTQTPRYLIKTRGQQVTLSCSPISGHRSVSWYQQTPGQGLQFLFEYFSETQRNKGNFPGRFSGRQFSNSRSEMNVSTLELGDSALYLCASSLPQAGVTNTGELFFGEGSRLTVL.

This clone was recorded only once. The CDR3 here is CASGDTLSNQPQHF. The CDR3, as DNA: TGTGCCTCTGGGGACACCCTTAGCAATCAGCCCCAGCATTTT. The chain employs TRBV2 and TRBJ1-5; perhaps TRBD1 as D (6 bases). There are 14 residues in the CDR3. V lost 11 bases and J 0 bases, leaving 14 bases between the germline ends. The germline V gene encodes CDR1 SNHLY and CDR2 FYNNEI.

A single count supports this clone. This chain uses TRBV3-1 (or the pseudogene TRBV3-2) with TRBJ2-2; unclear D gene. CDR1 LGHDT and CDR2 YNNKEL come from the germline V gene (reference sequence). The CDR3 contains 12 residues. V dropped 3 bases and J dropped 7 bases, with 6 bases sitting between them. Written as DNA, the CDR3 is TGTGCCAGCAGCCACTTGCGCGGGGAGCTGTTTTTT. Translated: CASSHLRGELFF.

This clone showed up just once. The V call is TRBV5-1, the J call TRBJ1-2; D unclear. V lost 5 bases and J lost 1, with 12 bases in between. Germline V gives CDR1 SGHRS, CDR2 YFSETQ. CDR3 length: 14 amino acids. The CDR3 here is CASSSGLGNYGYTF. The CDR3 DNA reads as TGCGCCAGCAGTTCTGGACTTGGTAACTATGGCTACACCTTC.

This clone was observed a single time. The chain links TRBV28 to TRBJ2-7; no clear D gene. The germline gives CDR1 MDHEN, CDR2 SYDVKM. The CDR3 totals 13 residues. The V gene lost 6 bases and the J gene lost 7 bases, with 16 bases spanning the gap. The CDR3 nucleotides are TGTGCCAGCAGCCCGACGGAACCCGGGGAGCAGTACTTC. Translation gives CASSPTEPGEQYF.

The chain employs TRBV6-5 and TRBJ1-1; D gene uncertain. The CDR3 spans 14 residues. In germline, CDR1 is MNHEY, CDR2 SVGAGI. Trimming shortened V by 6 bases and J by 1 base, and 12 bases separated the two germline ends. In DNA, the CDR3 is TGTGCCAGCAGCCCCGGTACAGAGAACACTGAAGCTTTCTTT. Translating it yields CASSPGTENTEAFF.

The chain combines TRBV5-4 with TRBJ1-2; D possibly corresponds to TRBD1 (6 bases). Deletions cut 4 bases from V and 8 bases from J, with 18 bases between. The CDR3 spans 14 residues. Germline assignment: CDR1 SGHNT and CDR2 YYREEE (reference sequence). CDR3 sequence (DNA): TGTGCCAGCAGCCCGAACCTGACAGGATTGGGCTACACCTTC. Amino acid sequence: CASSPNLTGLGYTF.

V usage is TRBV4-1 and J usage is TRBJ1-3; 8 nucleotides line up with TRBD1. CDR3 length equals 16 residues. After removal of 2 bases from V and 8 bases from J, the junction contained 11 bases not matched to a gene. Germline V gives CDR1 MGHRA, CDR2 YSYEKL. As DNA, the CDR3 is TGCGCCAGCAGCCAAAATCAGGGGGCGAATGGTGACACCATATATTTT. Translated: CASSQNQGANGDTIYF.